These 14 T cell receptor beta chains originate from one sample sequenced in a study of CD8+ T cells in alopecia areata. The treatment is: oral pan-JAK inhibitor, 5-10 mg twice daily. cDNA serving as the sequencing template came from extracted, reverse transcribed RNA. TCRdb keeps only in-frame clones here, not all; method: immunoSEQ multiplex PCR. Of about 160,000 clones detected, about three fifths appear once; the ten largest clones hold around 0.91%. This specimen consisted of CD4+ T cells sorted from blood, obtained at week 4, from a patient treated with tofacitinib. Source of these receptors: a human donor with alopecia areata.

The J gene is TRBJ2-2, the V gene TRBV30; D gene unclear. From germline, CDR1 is GTSNPN and CDR2 SVGIG (reference sequence). This CDR3 comprises 12 residues. V was trimmed by 1 base and J by 7 bases, leaving 7 bases between them. The CDR3: CAWSGVVGELFF. In DNA form, the CDR3 reads TGTGCCTGGAGTGGAGTAGTCGGGGAGCTGTTTTTT.

The chain employs TRBV30 and TRBJ1-5; perhaps TRBD1 as D (6 bases). The length of the CDR3 is 15 residues. Trimming left V 3 bases short and J 3 bases short, with 15 bases between. Germline lookup yields CDR1 GTSNPN and CDR2 SVGIG (reference sequence). The CDR3 reads CAWSPIGQYNQPQHF. For the CDR3, the DNA is TGTGCCTGGAGCCCTATAGGACAGTACAATCAGCCCCAGCATTTT.

The V gene is TRBV7-2, the J gene TRBJ2-5; D remains ambiguous. The germline CDR1 and CDR2 sequences are SGHTA and FQGNSA. This CDR3 is 13 amino acids long. Trimming took off 3 bases at V and 5 bases at J, with 10 bases between the two ends. The DNA for the CDR3 is TGTGCCAGCAGCTTTAGTAGGTCGGAGACCCAGTACTTC. Translated: CASSFSRSETQYF.

V is TRBV5-1 and J is TRBJ2-2, with TRBD2 matching 14 bases. The CDR3 runs to 21 residues. The ends lost 4 bases at V and 2 bases at J; junction bases unmatched: 16. Germline values: CDR1 SGHRS, CDR2 YFSETQ. CDR3 sequence: CASSPGLGLAGGQGNTGELFF. CDR3 bases: TGCGCCAGCAGCCCCGGTCTCGGACTAGCGGGGGGCCAGGGAAACACCGGGGAGCTGTTTTTT.

V and J are TRBV30 and TRBJ1-2; D remains unclear. V was shortened by 0 bases and J by 4 bases, with 15 bases between the two germline ends. Germline V gene lookup returns CDR1 GTSNPN and CDR2 SVGIG (reference sequence). The CDR3 is 15 amino acids. The CDR3 nucleotides are TGTGCCTGGAGTGTAAGCACGAATTCCCTCTATGGCTACACCTTC. This gives the protein CAWSVSTNSLYGYTF.

The V gene is TRBV11-1, the J gene TRBJ1-2; D is perhaps TRBD1 (5 bases). The CDR3 totals 14 residues. CDR1 is SGHAT and CDR2 is FQDESV in the germline V gene (reference sequence). The germline V and J ends were trimmed by 5 bases and 4 bases, with 14 bases remaining between them. The CDR3 here is CASSVTGTAYGYTF. In nucleotides, the CDR3 is TGTGCCAGCAGCGTAACCGGGACCGCCTATGGCTACACCTTC.

V is TRBV5-4 and J is TRBJ2-5, with D unresolved. The CDR3 runs to 13 residues. V was trimmed by 4 bases and J by 5 bases, leaving 12 bases between them. Looked up from germline, CDR1 is SGHNT and CDR2 is YYREEE (reference sequence). DNA of the CDR3: TGTGCCAGCAGCCGAGACCAGGTGGAGACCCAGTACTTC. It yields the protein CASSRDQVETQYF.

This chain links TRBV10-3 with TRBJ1-6, with D tentatively TRBD1 (6 bases). Per germline, CDR1 ENHRY and CDR2 SYGVKD. V was pared by 1 base and J by 10 bases, with 11 bases between. There are 14 residues in the CDR3. In nucleotides, the CDR3 is TGTGCCATCAGTGAGTACACAGGGCGGTCACCCCTCCACTTT. Translated, it gives CAISEYTGRSPLHF.

V gene TRBV30 combines with J gene TRBJ2-1; D possibly uses TRBD1 or TRBD2 (5 bases each). V lost 7 bases and J lost 6, with 10 bases in between. Germline lookup yields CDR1 GTSNPN and CDR2 SVGIG (reference sequence). The CDR3 loop spans 11 amino acids. This CDR3 is CASGLFNEQFF. CDR3 sequence (DNA): TGTGCCTCGGGGCTATTCAATGAGCAGTTCTTC. The full variable domain, its missing parts supplied by reference TRBV30 and TRBJ2-1, is SQTIHQWPATLVQPVGSPLSLECTVEGTSNPNLYWYRQAAGRGLQLLFYSVGIGQISSEVPQNLSASRPQDRQFILSSKKLLLSDSGFYLCASGLFNEQFFGPGTRLTVL.

The V call is TRBV29-1, the J call TRBJ2-1, with 11 nucleotides matching TRBD2. With V trimmed by 1 base and J by 6 bases, 5 bases remained unmatched. The CDR3 length is 15 residues. Germline CDR1 reads SQVTM; CDR2 reads ANQGSEA. CDR3 nucleotides: TGCAGCGTTGAAGCATTAGCGGGGGGGGTCAATGAGCAGTTCTTC. This codes for CSVEALAGGVNEQFF.

J is TRBJ1-1 and V is TRBV7-2; maybe TRBD1 (6 bases). Germline-derived CDR1 and CDR2 are SGHTA and FQGNSA. The CDR3 has 15 residues. The ends were cut back, 5 bases at V and 1 base at J, with 14 bases in the middle. The CDR3 nucleotides are TGTGCCAGCAGCCCGACCGGGACACGGAACACTGAAGCTTTCTTT. As protein: CASSPTGTRNTEAFF.

This chain links TRBV27 with TRBJ2-7; D assignment may be TRBD1 or TRBD2 (5 bases each). CDR3 length equals 14 residues. Per the germline V gene, CDR1 is MNHEY and CDR2 is SMNVEV (reference sequence). The V gene lost 5 bases and the J gene lost 0 bases, with 11 bases spanning the gap. For the CDR3, the DNA is TGTGCCAGCAGTCGGGGCTCGAGCTCCTACGAGCAGTACTTC. Protein product: CASSRGSSSYEQYF.

The rearrangement links TRBV30 to TRBJ2-2, with unresolved D. The CDR3 is made up of 11 amino acids. CDR1 and CDR2 (germline): GTSNPN, SVGIG (reference sequence). The V end lost 5 bases, the J end lost 6 bases, and 7 bases lay between the germline ends. The CDR3 DNA is TGTGCCTGGGCTTTATCCGGGGAGCTGTTTTTT. Translated, it gives CAWALSGELFF.

The chain carries TRBV11-2 and TRBJ2-5; D call uncertain. The CDR3 sequence is 12 residues long. CDR1 SGHAT and CDR2 FQNNGV come from the germline V gene. Between the trimmed V and J ends, which lost 1 base and 5 bases, there was a span of 5 bases. The CDR3 protein is CASSLVVETQYF. The CDR3 DNA sequence: TGTGCCAGCAGCTTAGTGGTGGAGACCCAGTACTTC.